This T cell receptor (beta chain) was identified in a study of blood T cells in healthy people across ages (dated by TCRdb to the mid-2010s). At the level of the whole study: In model experiments, template switching captured roughly one uniquely barcoded TCR beta cDNA molecule for every two T cells. Age-related changes in TCR beta repertoire diversity were measured in the study by deep sequencing normalized with unique cDNA molecular identifiers. Donors were grouped into four age groups: young (average roughly 15 years), middle-aged (approximately 41), aged (approximately 67) and long-lived (less than 85). To avoid experimental bias, donors of different ages were randomly spread across the sequencing lanes. For two donors (one aged 18 to 29 and one aged 80 or older), the study analyzed two additional independent replicas of 1 million unique cDNA reads from the same blood draw.

The paper as a whole reports these results and caveats: Compared with the aged group, the long-lived group had more naive CD4+ T cells, fewer expanded clones and increased TCR diversity, a pattern suggesting age selection. Estimates of total diversity based on one million sequenced T cells were considered lower bounds and underestimates. As age increased, observed TCR beta diversity per million T cells dropped in a roughly linear way, and a significant reduction was already evident by age approximately 40. The percentage of naive T cells measured by flow cytometry correlated strongly with observed TCR beta diversity. Because donor CMV infection status was unknown, age-related changes in expanded clonotypes were potentially confounded. Conclusive comparison of naive and antigen-experienced compartments was prevented by the profiling of bulk unsorted PBMCs.

Donors were around 37 systemically healthy Caucasian individuals from Russia aged 6 to 90 years. Approximately 9.3 milliliters of peripheral blood were collected from each donor into EDTA-treated Vacutainer tubes. PBMCs were isolated by Ficoll-Paque density-gradient centrifugation, with at least 6 million obtained per sample. Trizol reagent was used to extract total RNA from PBMCs, with at least 5.5 micrograms per sample. For every donor, an aliquot of PBMCs went through flow cytometry to measure the percentages of naive CD45RAhigh/CD27high T cells. A few counts support this clonotype. Its recognized antigen is unknown. No base-level quality is on record; no much larger clone is a single base apart. Libraries were constructed by 5' RACE. Sequencing was performed on an Illumina HiSeq 2500. A second PCR of 7 to 11 cycles was run with a J-beta primer mix and a sample-barcoded 5' primer. A template-switch 5' adaptor carrying 12 random nucleotides introduced a unique molecular identifier onto each TCR beta cDNA molecule. Each sample yielded at least 2.5 million CDR3-containing paired-end reads. First-strand cDNA synthesis was performed from all RNA using the Mint cDNA synthesis kit, with priming by a TRBC-specific oligonucleotide. Following uracil-DNA glycosylase treatment, a first 18-cycle PCR with universal primers M1SS and BC2_uni_R was performed on all cDNA. In the original analysis: Normalization of each sample was performed by random selection of 1 million high-quality reads, each carrying a distinct molecular identifier. Reads with shared molecular identifiers were discarded instead of being binned into consensus sequences. CDR3 identification, clonotype clustering and error correction used MiTCR with a Q25 quality threshold and the strictest error-elimination algorithm. A nonparametric unseen species model with Euler transformation was used to estimate a lower bound on total TCR beta diversity. TCRdb itself trimmed the public reads at Q25 with fastp, ran MiXCR and retained productive beta chains. When rows share a CDR3 protein, they turn into one entry using the most common DNA and genes. In this record, the V and J calls reflect TCRdb's handling and not the investigators' own analysis. In all, the sample holds about 580,000 distinct CDR3 sequences, and around half of those were seen once. Around 24% of the sample is held by the ten biggest clonotypes.

Looking up the germline V gene (reference sequence) yields CDR1 SGHNT and CDR2 YYREEE. V is pared back by 0 bases and J by 2 bases, with 19 bases lying between the germline termini. Including cysteine and phenylalanine, the CDR3 has 18 amino acids. The retained sequence is limited to the CDR3, 54 bases, with the frame set at the first base. Sample: blood. This receptor was identified in a man aged 80 or over in good health. The sequence is built from TRBV5-4 and TRBJ2-3; TRBD2 is a possible D gene, resting on 6 matching bases. The DNA sequence reads TGTGCCAGCAGCTTGGGTTCGACTAGGAGGAGGTTCACAGATACGCAGTATTTT. This encodes CASSLGSTRRRFTDTQYF.